The 13 T cell receptor beta chains below come from one sample, sequenced in a study of blood T cell repertoires in COVID-19. Assay: immunoSEQ multiplex PCR; the TCRdb copy retains only in-frame clones and omits some. The repertoire holds 250,000 to 300,000 clones, with 70% to 90% as singletons. The sample comprised PBMCs or T cells enriched from blood (not recorded which). These receptors all stem from a woman aged 45-65 years who had recovered from COVID-19.

This clone was seen only once. The gene calls are TRBV5-6 and TRBJ2-1, with TRBD1 matching over 7 bases. J lost 6 bases, V lost 1 base, and 7 bases had no gene match. Germline-derived CDR1 and CDR2 are SGHDT and YYEEEE. This CDR3 contains 15 residues. The CDR3 DNA reads as TGTGCCAGCAGCTTGCTCGAGGGGGCCAGCAATGAGCAGTTCTTC. It translates to CASSLLEGASNEQFF.

The rearrangement links TRBV7-2 to TRBJ2-3; TRBD2 aligns across 14 bases. The germline V gene has CDR1 SGHTA and CDR2 FQGNSA. With V trimmed by 1 base and J by 2 bases, 2 bases remained unmatched. This CDR3 region has 17 residues. CDR3 in DNA: TGTGCCAGCAGCTTAGTGACTAGCGGGAGGGCCACAGATACGCAGTATTTT. This codes for CASSLVTSGRATDTQYF.

The V gene is TRBV6-1, the J gene TRBJ1-2, with D possibly matching TRBD1 (6 bases). Germline V gene sequence: CDR1 MNHNS, CDR2 SASEGT. The CDR3 totals 13 residues. Deletions cut 2 bases from V and 4 bases from J, with 8 bases between. CDR3 in amino acids: CASSERQVYGYTF. DNA for the CDR3: TGTGCCAGCAGTGAACGACAGGTCTATGGCTACACCTTC.

V gene TRBV3-1 (or the pseudogene TRBV3-2) combines with J gene TRBJ1-4, with 7 nucleotides matching TRBD1. V trimming: 0 bases; J trimming: 5 bases; junction bases outside the gene matches: 3. CDR3 length: 15 residues. Germline-derived CDR1 and CDR2 are LGHDT and YNNKEL (reference sequence). CDR3 amino acids: CASSQEGGVNEKLFF. The CDR3 DNA sequence: TGTGCCAGCAGCCAAGAAGGGGGCGTCAATGAAAAACTGTTTTTT.

The V gene is TRBV2, the J gene TRBJ1-1, with D perhaps TRBD1 (5 bases). Trimming shortened V by 4 bases and J by 5 bases, and 11 bases separated the two germline ends. The CDR3 has 13 amino acids. The germline gives CDR1 SNHLY, CDR2 FYNNEI. CDR3 protein: CASSASGYTEAFF. The CDR3 region has the DNA TGTGCCAGCAGTGCGTCAGGGTATACTGAAGCTTTCTTT.

This clone was counted a few times. The chain recombines TRBV2 with TRBJ1-5; D gene unclear. V dropped 2 bases and J dropped 4 bases, with 9 bases sitting between them. The CDR3 is 14 amino acids. CDR1 is SNHLY and CDR2 is FYNNEI in the germline V gene. Here the CDR3 reads CASSEIERNQPQHF. CDR3 in DNA: TGTGCCAGCAGTGAAATAGAGAGAAATCAGCCCCAGCATTTT.

The V and J genes are TRBV20-1 and TRBJ2-7; no reliable D call. The V end was cut by 5 bases, the J end by 6 bases, with 11 bases between. In germline, CDR1 is DFQATT, CDR2 SNEGSKA (reference sequence). The CDR3 sequence is 11 residues long. The CDR3 here is CSASRGGEQYF. For the CDR3, the DNA is TGCAGTGCTTCACGCGGCGGCGAGCAGTACTTC.

This sequence joins TRBV3-1 (or the pseudogene TRBV3-2) and TRBJ2-1, with D perhaps matching TRBD2 (6 bases). V was trimmed by 6 bases and J by 1 base, leaving 10 bases between them. CDR1 LGHDT and CDR2 YNNKEL come from the germline V gene (reference sequence). The CDR3 length is 14 residues. This CDR3 reads CASRGGRSYNEQFF. The CDR3 DNA follows: TGTGCCAGCAGGGGGGGTCGGTCCTACAATGAGCAGTTCTTC.

This chain connects TRBV29-1 to TRBJ1-3; TRBD1 matches at 9 bases. The CDR3 contains 14 residues. Germline CDR1 reads SQVTM; CDR2 reads ANQGSEA. Trimming cost V 6 bases and J 9 bases; bases outside gene matches: 12. CDR3 sequence (DNA): TGCAGCGTCGGGGACAGGGAGTCCGAGGGCACCATATATTTT. The encoded protein is CSVGDRESEGTIYF.

This clone was observed a few times. CDR3 sequence: CASSLQGTGAVEQYF. CDR3 DNA sequence: TGTGCCAGCAGCTTACAAGGGACAGGGGCCGTGGAGCAGTACTTC. The chain is built from TRBV7-3 and TRBJ2-7, with TRBD1 matching over 10 bases. Germline V lookup: CDR1 SGHTA, CDR2 FQGTGA. This CDR3 is built from 15 residues. Trimming took 2 bases from V and 7 from J; bases not matched to a gene: 8.

The rearrangement uses TRBV7-2 and TRBJ2-7; D gene uncertain. V was shortened by 2 bases and J by 0 bases, with 17 bases between the two germline ends. Germline CDR1 and CDR2: SGHTA and FQGNSA. The CDR3 loop spans 17 amino acids. In DNA form, the CDR3 reads TGTGCCAGCAGCTTAAACGGCTTCGGGTTCATCTCCTACGAGCAGTACTTC. Protein: CASSLNGFGFISYEQYF.

This clone was seen only a few times. V gene TRBV28 combines with J gene TRBJ2-3, with D perhaps matching TRBD2 (6 bases). Germline V gene data show CDR1 as MDHEN and CDR2 as SYDVKM. The V gene lost 6 bases and the J gene lost 5 bases, with 12 bases spanning the gap. This CDR3 is built from 13 residues. CDR3 coding DNA: TGTGCCAGCAGCACCCGGAGGGTAGATACGCAGTATTTT. It translates to CASSTRRVDTQYF. Combining the CDR3 with reference TRBV28 and TRBJ2-3 gives the whole variable domain DVKVTQSSRYLVKRTGEKVFLECVQDMDHENMFWYRQDPGLGLRLIYFSYDVKMKEKGDIPEGYSVSREKKERFSLILESASTNQTSMYLCASSTRRVDTQYFGPGTRLTVL.

V gene TRBV11-3 combines with J gene TRBJ2-3; a weak D match, TRBD1 (6 bases). V gave up 1 base and J gave up 4 bases, with 9 bases separating them. The length of the CDR3 is 14 residues. Germline lookup yields CDR1 SGHNT and CDR2 YENEEA. The DNA of the CDR3 is TGTGCCAGCAGCTTAGCCCAGGGGTCAGATACGCAGTATTTT. This encodes CASSLAQGSDTQYF.